These 14 T cell receptor beta chains originate from one sample sequenced in a study of cytomegalovirus exposure and HLA in healthy donors (TCRdb year 2017). The library came from the immunoSEQ multiplex PCR assay. A mixture of 60 forward primers for TCR Vbeta segments and 13 reverse primers for TCR Jbeta segments was used in the multiplex PCR. TCRdb mirrors the immuneACCESS table, restricted to in-frame sequences. Some clones are absent from its copies; in checked studies, under half trace to an unresolved V gene, and the reason for the others is unknown. The sample table shows 150,000 to 200,000 clones, and approximately 77% are seen once. 7% to 8.5% of the sample goes to the ten largest clones. Material: PBMCs. The source of these receptors is a male donor in good health and CMV-seropositive.

CDR3 loop: CASSPGTGTGNTGELFF. The CDR3 coding sequence is TGTGCCAGCAGCCCGGGAACCGGGACAGGGAACACCGGGGAGCTGTTTTTT. The V and J genes are TRBV11-2 and TRBJ2-2, with 8 bases matching TRBD1. The V and J ends lost 5 bases and 1 base, in that order; junction bases with no gene match: 9. CDR1 and CDR2 from the germline V gene are SGHAT and FQNNGV. This CDR3 spans 17 amino acids.

In its sample, this clone was seen a few times. The genes are TRBV4-1 and TRBJ1-2; 11 nucleotides line up with TRBD1. The germline CDR1 and CDR2 sequences are MGHRA and YSYEKL. J lost 3 bases, V lost 2 bases, and 5 bases had no gene match. The CDR3 spans 16 residues. The CDR3 region is CASSQSQGQGDYGYTF. CDR3 bases: TGCGCCAGCAGCCAAAGTCAGGGACAGGGGGACTATGGCTACACCTTC.

This chain joins TRBV7-9 and TRBJ2-2; TRBD2 is a possible D gene (6 bases). Trimming shortened V by 5 bases and J by 4 bases, and 17 bases separated the two germline ends. The length of the CDR3 is 16 residues. Germline loops: CDR1 SEHNR, CDR2 FQNEAQ (reference sequence). The CDR3: CASSPETSMSTGELFF. CDR3 coding DNA: TGTGCCAGCAGCCCGGAGACTAGTATGAGCACCGGGGAGCTGTTTTTT.

The chain employs TRBV6-5 and TRBJ1-2, with D unresolved. V lost 0 bases, J lost 6 bases, and 8 bases lay in between. The CDR3 runs to 13 residues. Germline V gene sequence: CDR1 MNHEY, CDR2 SVGAGI. The CDR3 protein is CASSYSSVDGYTF. The CDR3 DNA sequence: TGTGCCAGCAGTTACTCTTCCGTAGATGGCTACACCTTC.

This clone was detected only a few times. This chain links TRBV5-6 with TRBJ2-1; D not resolved. The CDR3 has 13 amino acids. Germline V gene lookup returns CDR1 SGHDT and CDR2 YYEEEE. Trimming took off 1 base at V and 8 bases at J, with 10 bases between the two ends. CDR3 region: CASSLKQIDEQFF. DNA for the CDR3: TGTGCCAGCAGCTTGAAACAGATCGATGAGCAGTTCTTC.

This clone was counted a single time. The chain has TRBV9 and TRBJ1-1; no reliable D call. This CDR3 spans 13 amino acids. Germline V gene data show CDR1 as SGDLS and CDR2 as YYNGEE. V dropped 3 bases and J dropped 5 bases, with 11 bases sitting between them. CDR3 sequence reads: CASSGEVGTEAFF. The CDR3, as DNA: TGTGCCAGCAGCGGAGAGGTTGGGACTGAAGCTTTCTTT.

This clone was seen only a few times. The chain is built from TRBV30 and TRBJ1-6; D perhaps matches TRBD1 (5 bases). The CDR3 is 12 residues long. The germline V and J ends were trimmed by 7 bases and 9 bases, with 13 bases remaining between them. From germline, CDR1 is GTSNPN and CDR2 SVGIG (reference sequence). CDR3: CASTAASSPLHF. As DNA, the CDR3 is TGTGCCTCGACAGCTGCCAGTTCACCCCTCCACTTT. The full variable domain, its missing parts supplied by reference TRBV30 and TRBJ1-6, is SQTIHQWPATLVQPVGSPLSLECTVEGTSNPNLYWYRQAAGRGLQLLFYSVGIGQISSEVPQNLSASRPQDRQFILSSKKLLLSDSGFYLCASTAASSPLHFGNGTRLTVT.

The chain carries TRBV15 and TRBJ1-3; no clear D gene. Germline V gene data show CDR1 as LNHNV and CDR2 as YYDKDF (reference sequence). This CDR3 comprises 15 residues. Deletions cut 0 bases from V and 0 bases from J, with 6 bases between. The DNA for the CDR3 is TGTGCCACCAGCAGAGACAGAAGCTCTGGAAACACCATATATTTT. It translates to CATSRDRSSGNTIYF.

The V gene is TRBV23-1, the J gene TRBJ2-7; a weak D match, TRBD2 (6 bases). TRBV23-1 has ORF status, its function being uncertain. The CDR3 has 14 residues. Deletions cut 0 bases from V and 2 bases from J, with 8 bases between. The CDR3 loop is CASSQSSGAYEQYF. Written as DNA, the CDR3 is TGCGCCAGCAGTCAATCTTCGGGAGCCTACGAGCAGTACTTC.

The chain uses TRBV4-1 and TRBJ1-1; 10 bases match TRBD1. J gave up 0 bases and V 4 bases, and 14 bases lay outside the gene matches. CDR3 length equals 19 residues. CDR1 and CDR2 (germline): MGHRA, YSYEKL. DNA for the CDR3: TGCGCCAGCAGCCGCCACCACCTCCGACAGGGGGCCGTGAACACTGAAGCTTTCTTT. This encodes CASSRHHLRQGAVNTEAFF.

The chain recombines TRBV6-6 with TRBJ1-2, with no clear D. The germline V and J ends were trimmed by 2 bases and 6 bases, with 7 bases remaining between them. The germline CDR1 and CDR2 sequences are MNHNY and SVGAGI (reference sequence). The CDR3 spans 12 residues. CDR3 sequence (DNA): TGTGCCAGCAGTTACAGCGGGGATGGCTACACCTTC. Its translation is CASSYSGDGYTF.

This chain uses TRBV30 with TRBJ1-2, with a weak D call TRBD1 (6 bases). This CDR3 is built from 13 residues. Germline-derived CDR1 and CDR2 are GTSNPN and SVGIG (reference sequence). V dropped 5 bases and J dropped 0 bases, with 10 bases sitting between them. CDR3 sequence (DNA): TGTGCCTGGGACAGGAGAGCTAACTATGGCTACACCTTC. Amino acids: CAWDRRANYGYTF.

The V call is TRBV6-1, the J call TRBJ2-1; TRBD2 aligns across 8 bases. Germline-derived CDR1 and CDR2 are MNHNS and SASEGT. Trimming cost V 4 bases and J 8 bases; bases outside gene matches: 10. The length of the CDR3 is 15 residues. The CDR3 DNA follows: TGTGCCAGCAGTGCCCCGGGACTAGGAAGAGATGAGCAGTTCTTC. This codes for CASSAPGLGRDEQFF.

This chain links TRBV6-1 with TRBJ2-2; 10 nucleotides agree with TRBD1. The CDR3 is 14 amino acids. V lost 8 bases to trimming and J lost 5 bases; unmatched junction nucleotides: 5. Germline V gene lookup returns CDR1 MNHNS and CDR2 SASEGT. CDR3 DNA: TGTGCCAGCTCCCGACAGGGGGCGACCGGGGAGCTGTTTTTT. Encoded protein: CASSRQGATGELFF.